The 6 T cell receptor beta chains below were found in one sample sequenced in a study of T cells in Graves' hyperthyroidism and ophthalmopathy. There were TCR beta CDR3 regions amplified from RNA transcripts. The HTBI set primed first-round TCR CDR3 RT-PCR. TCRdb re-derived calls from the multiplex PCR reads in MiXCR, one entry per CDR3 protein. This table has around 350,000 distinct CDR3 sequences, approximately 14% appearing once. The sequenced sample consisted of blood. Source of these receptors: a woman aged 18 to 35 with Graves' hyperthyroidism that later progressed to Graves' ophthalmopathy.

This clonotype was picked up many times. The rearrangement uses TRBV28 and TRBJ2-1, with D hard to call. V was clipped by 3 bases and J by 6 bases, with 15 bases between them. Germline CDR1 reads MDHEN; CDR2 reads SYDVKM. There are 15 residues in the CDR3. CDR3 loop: CASSFLSPFRNEQFF. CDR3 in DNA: TGTGCCAGCAGTTTTCTCTCCCCGTTTCGCAATGAGCAGTTCTTC.

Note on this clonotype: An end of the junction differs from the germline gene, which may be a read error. DNA for the CDR3: TGTGCCAGCAGCCAAGTACTAGCGGACAATGAACAGTTCTTC. It encodes CASSQVLADNEQFF. The V gene is TRBV4-2, the J gene TRBJ2-1, with 8 nucleotides matching TRBD2. The CDR3 extends over 14 amino acids. The germline CDR1 and CDR2 sequences are LGHNA and YNFKEQ.

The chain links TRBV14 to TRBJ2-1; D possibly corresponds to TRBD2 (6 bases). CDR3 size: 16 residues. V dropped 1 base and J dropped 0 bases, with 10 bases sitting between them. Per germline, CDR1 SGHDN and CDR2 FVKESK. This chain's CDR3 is CASSQVWGDSYNEQFF. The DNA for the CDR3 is TGTGCCAGCAGCCAAGTATGGGGGGACTCCTACAATGAGCAGTTCTTC.

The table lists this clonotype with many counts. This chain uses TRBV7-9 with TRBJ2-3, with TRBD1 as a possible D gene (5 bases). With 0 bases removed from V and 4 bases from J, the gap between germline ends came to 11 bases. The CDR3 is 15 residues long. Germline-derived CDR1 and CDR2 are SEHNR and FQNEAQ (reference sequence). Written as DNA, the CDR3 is TGTGCCAGCAGCTTAGCGGGCAGGGCTGCAGATACGCAGTATTTT. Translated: CASSLAGRAADTQYF. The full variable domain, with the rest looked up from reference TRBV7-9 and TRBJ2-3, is DTGVSQNPRHKITKRGQNVTFRCDPISEHNRLYWYRQTLGQGPEFLTYFQNEAQLEKSRLLSDRFSAERPKGSFSTLEIQRTEQGDSAMYLCASSLAGRAADTQYFGPGTRLTVL.

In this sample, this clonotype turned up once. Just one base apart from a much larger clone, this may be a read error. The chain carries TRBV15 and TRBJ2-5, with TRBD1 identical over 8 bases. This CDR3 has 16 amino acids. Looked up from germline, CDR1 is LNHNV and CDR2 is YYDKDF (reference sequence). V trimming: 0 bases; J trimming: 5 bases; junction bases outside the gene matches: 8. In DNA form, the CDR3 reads TGTGCCACCAGCAGAGAGGGACAGGAAGATGAGGAGACCCAGTACTTC. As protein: CATSREGQEDEETQYF.

In DNA, the CDR3 is TGTGCCAGCAGCGTAGGGAACTCCCACTATGGCTACACCTTC. It translates to CASSVGNSHYGYTF. This chain connects TRBV9 to TRBJ1-2; D not resolved. The germline gives CDR1 SGDLS, CDR2 YYNGEE. The CDR3 consists of 14 residues. The V end lost 0 bases, the J end lost 3 bases, and 9 bases lay between the germline ends. Looking up the rest from reference TRBV9 and TRBJ1-2 gives the full variable domain: DSGVTQTPKHLITATGQRVTLRCSPRSGDLSVYWYQQSLDQGLQFLIQYYNGEERAKGNILERFSAQQFPDLHSELNLSSLELGDSALYFCASSVGNSHYGYTFGSGTRLTVV.